A single sample is the source of the 3 T cell receptor beta chains below, sequenced in a study of T-cell memory formation after mild COVID-19 (dated by TCRdb to 2020 to 2023). Library construction relied on 5' RACE. TCRdb names Illumina NovaSeq 6000 as the instrument used. The public reads were reprocessed in TCRdb via fastp at Q25 and MiXCR, keeping in-frame beta chains. Rows with one shared CDR3 protein collapse into an entry with the most common genes and DNA. A total of under 200,000 distinct CDR3 sequences appear in this sample, roughly 31% of them only once. In total, the top ten clones hold 12% of the sample. Sequencing input: PBMCs or a T cell subset sorted from them (not recorded which). Receptors originate from an adult woman who had mild COVID-19 (a few samples of this study predate the infection). The sample titles of this study are shuffled in the database, so cell type and time point are left out; the donor was told from shared clones.

The V call is TRBV11-2, the J call TRBJ2-6; D uncertain. This CDR3 is built from 18 residues. Deletions cut 0 bases from V and 0 bases from J, with 12 bases between. The germline CDR1 and CDR2 sequences are SGHAT and FQNNGV. The DNA of the CDR3 is TGTGCCAGCAGCTTAGACCGCCCTGGACCCTCTGGGGCCAACGTCCTGACTTTC. Protein: CASSLDRPGPSGANVLTF. Looking up the rest from reference TRBV11-2 and TRBJ2-6 gives the full variable domain: EAGVAQSPRYKIIEKRQSVAFWCNPISGHATLYWYQQILGQGPKLLIQFQNNGVVDDSQLPKDRFSAERLKGVDSTLKIQPAKLEDSAVYLCASSLDRPGPSGANVLTFGAGSRLTVL.

The J gene is TRBJ2-7, the V gene TRBV2, with D perhaps matching TRBD2 (5 bases). The CDR3 runs 13 residues. CDR1 and CDR2 (germline): SNHLY, FYNNEI. The ends were cut back, 7 bases at V and 3 bases at J, with 13 bases in the middle. CDR3 loop: CASMSPGGYEQYF. The CDR3 DNA reads as TGTGCCAGCATGTCCCCTGGAGGCTACGAGCAGTACTTC.

The V gene is TRBV2, the J gene TRBJ1-5; D ambiguous. The germline V gene has CDR1 SNHLY and CDR2 FYNNEI. Trimming took 4 bases from V and 3 from J, leaving 10 bases between them. The CDR3 spans 14 residues. The CDR3 spells CASSGELPNQPQHF. For the CDR3, the DNA is TGTGCCAGCAGTGGAGAGTTACCCAATCAGCCCCAGCATTTT.